This TCR beta chain derives from a study of blood T cell repertoires in COVID-19. Study summary: Acute and convalescent COVID-19 specimens originated in the United States, Italy and Spain.

The V gene lost 6 bases and the J gene lost 0 bases, with 20 bases spanning the gap. Germline CDR1 is SGHNT and CDR2 is YENEEA. This CDR3 contains 18 residues. As originally analysed: The authors estimated nucleated cell counts from reference gene primer amplification. Libraries were prepared by immunoSEQ multiplex PCR; TCRdb keeps only in-frame clonotypes and omits some of them. That table supplies the V and J calls and clone size; D and trimming were determined from the DNA. This table has around 370,000 clones, around nine tenths appearing once. The source material was peripheral blood. V gene TRBV11-3 combines with J gene TRBJ2-2; D might be TRBD2 (7 bases). The receptor was isolated from a woman aged 18-35 years who had recovered from COVID-19. The CDR3 sequence: CASRPRGVAGTNTGELFF. The CDR3 DNA follows: TGTGCCAGCAGGCCAAGGGGGGTAGCGGGCACGAACACCGGGGAGCTGTTTTTT.